One and the same sample provided the 9 T cell receptor beta chains below, sequenced in a study of shared clonotypes between healthy human individuals. TCRdb keeps only in-frame clones here, not all; method: immunoSEQ multiplex PCR. The sample holds a few million clones, over 85% seen once. Sequencing was performed on naive CD4+ T cells sorted from blood. Subset indicated: CD45RA+ positively selected. The receptors originated from a young man in good health.

V usage is TRBV5-1 and J usage is TRBJ1-5; D ambiguous. The CDR3 runs to 15 residues. Germline CDR1 reads SGHRS; CDR2 reads YFSETQ. V was cut by 0 bases and J by 5 bases, with 12 bases left in between. CDR3 loop: CASSLGTERHQPQHF. In nucleotides, the CDR3 is TGCGCCAGCAGCTTGGGGACGGAGCGCCATCAGCCCCAGCATTTT.

The chain recombines TRBV28 with TRBJ2-7, with 10 bases aligning to TRBD1. The CDR3 totals 14 residues. Germline loops: CDR1 MDHEN, CDR2 SYDVKM. J was trimmed by 5 bases and V by 3 bases; bases with no gene match: 4. The CDR3, as DNA: TGTGCCAGCAGTTTGTCGGACAGGGGGAACGAGCAGTACTTC. It yields the protein CASSLSDRGNEQYF.

CDR3 nucleotides: TGTGCCAGCAGCGTAGCAGGGACTAGCGGGAACAATGAGCAGTTCTTC. As protein: CASSVAGTSGNNEQFF. V usage is TRBV9 and J usage is TRBJ2-1, with 13 bases aligning to TRBD2. Germline CDR1 is SGDLS and CDR2 is YYNGEE. Trimming at V came to 0 bases and at J to 5 bases, leaving 2 bases not matched to a gene. This CDR3 comprises 16 residues. The whole variable domain, remainder taken from reference TRBV9 and TRBJ2-1, is DSGVTQTPKHLITATGQRVTLRCSPRSGDLSVYWYQQSLDQGLQFLIQYYNGEERAKGNILERFSAQQFPDLHSELNLSSLELGDSALYFCASSVAGTSGNNEQFFGPGTRLTVL.

V and J are TRBV5-6 and TRBJ1-2; possibly TRBD1 for D (6 bases). The CDR3 spans 14 residues. Trimming left V 2 bases short and J 8 bases short, with 16 bases between. From germline, CDR1 is SGHDT and CDR2 YYEEEE. The CDR3 DNA sequence: TGTGCCAGCAGCTTACCCATACAGGGACGCGGCTACACCTTC. Translation gives CASSLPIQGRGYTF.

The chain has TRBV12-5 and TRBJ2-5; perhaps D is TRBD1 or TRBD2 (5 bases each). Germline V CDR1 and CDR2: LGHNT, FRNRAP. CDR3 size: 12 residues. The germline V and J ends were trimmed by 8 bases and 9 bases, with 16 bases remaining between them. The CDR3 region has the DNA TGTGCTAGTTGCAGGGACGAAGGCCCCCAGTACTTC. This encodes CASCRDEGPQYF.

The gene calls are TRBV7-9 and TRBJ1-1, with 7 bases aligning to TRBD1. The CDR3 spans 14 residues. Germline V gene data show CDR1 as SEHNR and CDR2 as FQNEAQ (reference sequence). Trimming cost V 5 bases and J 4 bases; bases outside gene matches: 7. The CDR3 DNA sequence: TGTGCCAGCAGCGACAGGGTTCGCGCCACTGAAGCTTTCTTT. Translation gives CASSDRVRATEAFF.

J is TRBJ2-3 and V is TRBV4-3; D unclear. The CDR3 spans 15 residues. Germline loops: CDR1 LGHNA, CDR2 YSLEER. Trimming cost V 1 base and J 3 bases, with 11 bases left between them. CDR3 region: CASSQGLDRTDTQYF. CDR3 in DNA: TGCGCCAGCAGCCAAGGACTGGATCGAACAGATACGCAGTATTTT.

CDR3 in DNA: TGCGCCAGCAGCTTGGTCGCGAGCGGGCTGACTAGCACAGATACGCAGTATTTT. The encoded protein is CASSLVASGLTSTDTQYF. The chain is built from TRBV5-1 and TRBJ2-3, with a weak D call TRBD2 (6 bases). The V gene lost 0 bases and the J gene lost 0 bases, with 17 bases spanning the gap. Germline V CDR1 and CDR2: SGHRS, YFSETQ. The CDR3 covers 18 residues.

This clone has a handful of counts. The chain uses TRBV29-1 and TRBJ1-1; D call uncertain. Germline CDR1 and CDR2: SQVTM and ANQGSEA. The germline V and J ends were trimmed by 2 bases and 1 base, with 5 bases remaining between them. CDR3 size: 12 residues. CDR3 residues: CSVETANTEAFF. The CDR3 DNA reads TGCAGCGTTGAAACAGCGAACACTGAAGCTTTCTTT.